Listed below are T cell receptor beta chains from one sample, sequenced in a study of T cell responses to AZD1222 COVID-19 vaccine. Generated by immunoSEQ multiplex PCR, the TCRdb table keeps only in-frame clones and is missing some. The sample lists tens of thousands of clones, 75% to 90% occurring once. The sample here was peripheral blood, taken on day 0 of AZD1222 vaccination. The receptors originated from an adult in good health. Each CDR3 is given with its conserved first and last residue. The D gene is left open where the match is weak.

CDR3 DNA	CDR3 protein	D gene	V gene	J gene
TGTGCCAGCAGCCCGGGACTCCCCTACGAGCAGTACTTC	CASSPGLPYEQYF	-	TRBV6-5	TRBJ2-7
TGTGCCAGCAGGTCCTACTACGCCTTACAGAATGAGCAGTTCTTC	CASRSYYALQNEQFF	-	TRBV28	TRBJ2-1
TGTGCCAGCAGCCCACAGACAGGGATCCTAAAGTATGGCTACACCTTC	CASSPQTGILKYGYTF	TRBD1	TRBV9	TRBJ1-2
TGCGCCAGCAGCCAAGCCCTAATTGGTTTTTGGGGCTACACCTTC	CASSQALIGFWGYTF	-	TRBV4-3	TRBJ1-2
TGTGCCAGCAAGGGGGATAGCAATCAGCCCCAGCATTTT	CASKGDSNQPQHF	-	TRBV2	TRBJ1-5
TGTGCCAGCAGTTTCGGCCAGGGGGGCACAGATACGCAGTATTTT	CASSFGQGGTDTQYF	TRBD1	TRBV28	TRBJ2-3
TGTGCCACCAGTGCTAGCGGGACAGCCGGTAGCACAGATACGCAGTATTTT	CATSASGTAGSTDTQYF	TRBD2	TRBV24-1	TRBJ2-3
TGTGCCAGCAGTGAAGATAGGACAGGGGCAGATACGCAGTATTTT	CASSEDRTGADTQYF	TRBD1	TRBV6-1	TRBJ2-3
TGTGCCAGCAGTTACGGTGGTCCCAGTTCCTACAATGAGCAGTTCTTC	CASSYGGPSSYNEQFF	-	TRBV6-6	TRBJ2-1
TGTGCCAGCTCACCAATGACAGGGGGACTGAGGACTGAAGCTTTCTTT	CASSPMTGGLRTEAFF	TRBD1	TRBV18	TRBJ1-1
TGTGCCAGCAGCGGGACTGCCTCTCTCAATGAGCAGTTCTTC	CASSGTASLNEQFF	-	TRBV6-4	TRBJ2-1
TGTGCCAGCAGCTTAGAGGCAGGGACTTCCCACGAGCAGTACTTC	CASSLEAGTSHEQYF	-	TRBV11-2	TRBJ2-7